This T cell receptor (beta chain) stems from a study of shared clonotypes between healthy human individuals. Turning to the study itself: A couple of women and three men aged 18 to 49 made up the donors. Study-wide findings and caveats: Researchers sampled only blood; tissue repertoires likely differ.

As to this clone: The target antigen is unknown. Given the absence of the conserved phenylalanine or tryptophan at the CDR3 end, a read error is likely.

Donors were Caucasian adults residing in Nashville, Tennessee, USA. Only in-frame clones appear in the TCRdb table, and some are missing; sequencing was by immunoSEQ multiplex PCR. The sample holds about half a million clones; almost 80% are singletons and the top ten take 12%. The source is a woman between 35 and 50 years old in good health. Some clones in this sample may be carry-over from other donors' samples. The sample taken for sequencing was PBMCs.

The chain's CDR3 is CASSYARGEQYL. CDR3 in DNA: TGTGCCAGCAGTTACGCCCGGGGCGAGCAGTACCTC. The rearrangement joins TRBV6-5 to TRBJ2-7, with D tentatively TRBD2 (5 bases). This CDR3 has 12 amino acids. Trimming stripped 2 bases from V and 6 bases from J, with 8 bases between. Germline V gene data show CDR1 as MNHEY and CDR2 as SVGAGI.